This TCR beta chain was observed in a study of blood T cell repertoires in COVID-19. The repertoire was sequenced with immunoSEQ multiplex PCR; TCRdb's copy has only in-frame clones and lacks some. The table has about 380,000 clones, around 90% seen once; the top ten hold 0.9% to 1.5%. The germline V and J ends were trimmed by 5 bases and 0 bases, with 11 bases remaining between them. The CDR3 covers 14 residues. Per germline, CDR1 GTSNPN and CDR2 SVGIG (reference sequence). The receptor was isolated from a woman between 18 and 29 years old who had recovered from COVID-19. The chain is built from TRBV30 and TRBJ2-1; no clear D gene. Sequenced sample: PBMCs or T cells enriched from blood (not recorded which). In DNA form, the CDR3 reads TGTGCCTGGGGACCTGGCAGCTCCTACAATGAGCAGTTCTTC. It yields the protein CAWGPGSSYNEQFF. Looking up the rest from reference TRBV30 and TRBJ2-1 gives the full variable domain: SQTIHQWPATLVQPVGSPLSLECTVEGTSNPNLYWYRQAAGRGLQLLFYSVGIGQISSEVPQNLSASRPQDRQFILSSKKLLLSDSGFYLCAWGPGSSYNEQFFGPGTRLTVL.